Described below is a single T cell receptor beta chain sequence and its context. This entry comes from a study of T cells in Graves' hyperthyroidism and ophthalmopathy. Template material for amplifying TCR beta CDR3 regions consisted of RNA transcripts. HTBI primers were employed in a first-round RT-PCR of the TCR CDR3. Each CDR3 protein gets one entry after TCRdb re-called the multiplex PCR reads with MiXCR. The profile shows roughly 520,000 distinct CDR3 sequences, around a quarter of them singletons. The clonotype was recovered from a woman in her 30s with Graves' ophthalmopathy. Material for sequencing was blood.

CDR3 amino acids: CASSLASDYGYTF. In DNA form, the CDR3 reads TGTGCCAGCAGTTTAGCGTCTGACTATGGCTACACCTTC. The chain combines TRBV12-3 or TRBV12-4 with TRBJ1-2; no definite D call. This CDR3 is 13 amino acids long. The ends were cut back, 0 bases at V and 3 bases at J, with 5 bases in the middle.